Detailed here is one T cell receptor beta chain. The CDR3 is 13 amino acids. Trimming removed 3 bases from V and 0 bases from J, with 3 bases in between. Germline values: CDR1 SNHLY, CDR2 FYNNEI. These data come from a study of blood T cell repertoires in COVID-19. Some clones are missing from TCRdb's copy, which holds only in-frame ones; the method was immunoSEQ multiplex PCR. Of about 96,000 clones listed, 84% are singletons. The rearrangement links TRBV2 to TRBJ1-5; D is unclear. Material for sequencing was peripheral blood. The receptor was isolated from a woman aged 55-70 years with acute or convalescent COVID-19. The CDR3, as DNA: TGTGCCAGCAGTGACTATAGCAATCAGCCCCAGCATTTT. Translating it yields CASSDYSNQPQHF. Based on the CDR3 plus reference TRBV2 and TRBJ1-5, the full variable domain is EPEVTQTPSHQVTQMGQEVILRCVPISNHLYFYWYRQILGQKVEFLVSFYNNEISEKSEIFDDQFSVERPDGSNFTLKIRSTKLEDSAMYFCASSDYSNQPQHFGDGTRLSIL.